The clone carrying this T cell receptor beta chain came up a few times. TCRdb used MiXCR to reprocess the RT-PCR reads, holding one entry per CDR3 protein. The table records more than 550,000 distinct CDR3 sequences, 11% to 15% of them present only once. This CDR3 has 16 residues. CDR1 is KGHSH and CDR2 is LQKENI in the germline V gene. V trimming: 4 bases; J trimming: 4 bases; junction bases outside the gene matches: 10. The TCR comes from a female donor in good health, serving as a healthy control. This chain joins TRBV18 and TRBJ2-1; 7 nucleotides align to TRBD2. Sequenced material: memory CD4+ T cells from blood. The CDR3 region is CASSRPGGGDYNEQFF. CDR3 sequence (DNA): TGTGCCAGCTCACGTCCGGGCGGGGGAGATTACAATGAGCAGTTCTTC.